This TCR beta chain is drawn from a study of T cell responses to AZD1222 COVID-19 vaccine. About this clone itself: Its antigen is still unknown.

Germline assignment: CDR1 LGHDT and CDR2 YNNKEL (reference sequence). The CDR3 length is 15 residues. With 0 bases removed from V and 3 bases from J, the gap between germline ends came to 11 bases. Sequenced by immunoSEQ multiplex PCR; TCRdb stores in-frame clones only, minus some. The data contain 160,000 or so clones, 75% to 90% of them seen just once; the ten biggest clones take up approximately 4%. Study-level results: Across spike, vaccine-associated CD4 TCRs were found, dominant at 160-218 and 743-854. Just a handful of people given AZD1222 tested seropositive at baseline. After the peak T cell response, and only then, were repertoires sampled. Reports indicate that nearly half of spike-specific TCRs are directed at unmutated variant regions.

This chain joins TRBV3-1 (or the pseudogene TRBV3-2) and TRBJ1-2; D unresolved. This TCR was recovered from an adult who received the MenACWY meningococcal vaccine as a control. The sample in question was peripheral blood, obtained 28 days after the second dose of the MenACWY control vaccine. The CDR3 here is CASSQDGRSYYGYTF. In nucleotides, the CDR3 is TGTGCCAGCAGCCAAGACGGCAGGAGCTACTATGGCTACACCTTC.